This T cell receptor beta chain was found in a study of blood T cell repertoires in COVID-19. Study-wide context: From the United States, Italy and Spain came samples of acute and convalescent COVID-19.

Germline assignment: CDR1 MDHEN and CDR2 SYDVKM. Trimming shortened V by 5 bases and J by 0 bases, and 11 bases separated the two germline ends. The CDR3 spans 14 residues. How the authors handled the data: How many nucleated cells were present was estimated from reference gene primer amplification. Sequenced by immunoSEQ multiplex PCR; TCRdb stores in-frame clones only, minus some. Clone size and the V and J calls come from that table; the DNA yielded D and trimming. The sample gives 130,000 or so clones, approximately 86% of which show up once; 1.5% to 1.9% is in the top ten. The sequencing input was peripheral blood. The chain has TRBV28 and TRBJ2-7, with D maybe TRBD2 (6 bases). The TCR was taken from an older woman with acute or convalescent COVID-19. Written as DNA, the CDR3 is TGTGCCAGCAGTCGGGTGGGGGGCTCCTACGAGCAGTACTTC. Its protein is CASSRVGGSYEQYF.